This TCR beta chain was retrieved from a study of cytomegalovirus exposure and HLA in healthy donors (dated by TCRdb to the late 2010s). The study in broad terms: An earlier analysis of roughly 570 of the donors reported about 280 Gb of sequence data and some 110 million unique TCR beta sequences obtained from about 179 million T cells. Alongside the repertoire data, information on donor age, sex, ethnicity and CMV serostatus was compiled. Among the roughly 390 genotyped donors, around 81% belonged to the genetic ancestry cluster associated with self-reported Caucasian donors. Rather than drawing on any new phenotypic data, the later analysis identified candidate immune exposures from TCR beta sequences and the way those sequences occurred across donors. A later analysis re-examined previously published TCR beta repertoires from about 670 donors and added high-resolution HLA genotyping to investigate patterns of TCR occurrence. Both class I and class II loci were covered by HLA typing, at four-digit resolution. An early release that covered some 640 HLA-typed donors contained about 300 gigabases of sequencing data and 80 million or so unique TCR sequences. The study profiled the T cell repertoires of around 700 subjects by immunosequencing and related them to cytomegalovirus serostatus. Five DR-DQ haplotypes were handled as single units for association and clustering because linkage in the cohort was strong. Genome-wide SNP genotypes for about 65% of the 666 donors were used in a later genetic analysis, which treated that subset as a discovery cohort. On average, over 200,000 unique TCR beta nucleotide sequences were sequenced per donor among a few hundred genotyped donors of the cohort, with around 19% of those sequences being non-productive. To predict cytomegalovirus infection status, the study brought together high-throughput TCR immunosequencing, statistical association of individual TCRs with disease status, and machine learning. The number of donors typed differed by locus, with about 629-630 for A, B, C, DRB1 and DQB1, 522 for DQA1, 600 to 610 for DPA1, and around 430 for DPB1. An earlier analysis of approximately 630 of the donors applied high-throughput TCR beta sequencing to assess whether each TCR beta V gene segment acted as functional or pseudogenic. The study aimed to test whether signatures of past pathogen exposure could be identified by cataloging public T cell receptors. All discovery cohort repertoires had been generated on a single sequencing platform. Along with the approximately 650-subject first cohort, a separate validation cohort of over a hundred different subjects was used.

The cohort was made up of 666 healthy bone marrow donors. Cohort members were all nominally healthy when sampled, although unrecorded immune exposures were likely present. The donor was CMV seronegative and belonged to the group of around 350 seronegative cohort members. A peripheral blood sample was provided by each donor, and peripheral blood mononuclear cells were used for TCR beta sequencing. The Qiagen DNeasy Blood Extraction Kit was used to extract genomic DNA from the blood cell samples. Turning to this clone: Its antigen target is currently unknown. No clone much larger than this one lies a single base away; base qualities are absent.

General study outcomes and caveats: The authors suggested that the approach could potentially be extended to other disease states and immunological phenotypes. A later analysis associated 16,951 TCR beta sequences with specific HLA alleles at a false discovery rate of 0.05. HLA typing was unavailable for some donors at each locus, so association tests used only the typed subset. Sequencing depth was assumed to be roughly uniform across donors in the presence/absence analyses, though that assumption may not hold. Compared with the roughly 700-donor mean, donors in an Asian-associated ancestry cluster had fewer N-insertions in productive TCRs, according to a later genetic analysis. The study gave a list of more than 150 TCR beta chains associated with cytomegalovirus. In an earlier analysis of about 550 of the donors, most TCR beta V segments were observed in productive rearrangements about 87% or about 30% of the time, broadly matching IMGT annotations. Several of the top co-occurrence clusters appeared to be linked to parvovirus B19, influenza, CMV and Epstein-Barr virus, according to a later analysis. The cohort was sequenced for TCR beta chains only, and without alpha or paired-chain data the features that could be detected were limited. In a later analysis, TCR association rates were found to vary across HLA loci, with the most associated TCRs seen for DRB1 alleles and the fewest for HLA-C alleles. Some 15 rarely observed V segments, including chromosome 9 orphons, were excluded from the earlier analysis of some 590 of the donors because counts were too low. A further reported finding was that TCR beta sequences accurately predicted the HLA-A and HLA-B alleles for most subjects in the first cohort. Compared with equally common non-associated chains, HLA-associated TCR beta chains in a later analysis were more clonally expanded and had lower generation probabilities. In vitro tests confirmed that a few of the cytomegalovirus-associated TCR beta chains recognize cytomegalovirus antigens. Most CMV-associated TCR beta chains appeared to be HLA-restricted in a later analysis, and the HLA associations seemed to be driven largely by CMV exposure. A cluster of highly shared sequence variants was judged likely to be a technical artifact of the sequencing pipeline. When HLA alleles, especially DR and DQ, strongly co-occurred, attributing TCR associations to individual alleles was difficult. The only immune exposure information available for the cohort was CMV serostatus. Cytomegalovirus status was reported to be diagnosed by the classifier with high specificity and sensitivity in both the original and validation cohorts. In a later genetic analysis, a missense DCLRE1C variant was associated with V-gene and J-gene trimming of TCR beta chains, and the association was replicated in an independent cohort. Most TCR sequences were observed very rarely across donors, whereas some public TCRs were present in many individuals. Linkage disequilibrium might explain the correlated functional status among segregating V segments, but an unknown experimental factor could not be ruled out.

The library was generated by the immunoSEQ multiplex PCR assay. For the multiplex PCR, a mixture combining 60 forward primers for TCR Vbeta segments and 13 reverse primers for TCR Jbeta segments was used. Amplification of the CDR3 region of rearranged TCR beta genes was performed with a multiplex PCR assay on genomic DNA. The amplified TCR beta libraries were sequenced on the Illumina HiSeq System as 87-base-pair reads. Per the authors' processing: A later analysis counted about 82 million unique TCR beta chains across the 690 or so repertoires, and 10 million to 11 million of these chains were shared by at least two donors. A nearest-neighbor algorithm error-corrected the raw reads and collapsed the reads into unique sequences, merging closely related sequences to remove PCR and sequencing errors. To assign V, D and J gene segments, CDR3 sequences were aligned to IMGT reference sequences. For a sequence to be retained, a match of at least six nucleotides was required to both a V gene segment and a J gene segment. A rearrangement was called productive if the CDR3 had no stop codons and remained in frame with V and J, and every other rearrangement was called non-productive. Following IMGT convention, CDR3 was defined as the stretch from the second conserved V-encoded cysteine up to the conserved J-encoded phenylalanine. In an earlier analysis of more than 550 of the donors, sequences lacking an unambiguous match to a single V gene segment were excluded. An earlier analysis of about 600 of the donors called V segments functional above 56.7% productive rearrangements and segregating when the between-donor standard deviation exceeded 5%. A statistical classification framework was built to diagnose cytomegalovirus status from the catalog of TCR beta chain sequences. A later analysis assigned V and J genes by comparing TCR nucleotide sequences with IMGT/GENE-DB human TR gene sequences. A later analysis assigned CDR3 sequences and most-parsimonious VDJ recombination scenarios with the TCRdist pipeline. In a later analysis, each TCR beta chain was defined by its CDR3 amino acid sequence together with its V-gene family, and reads lacking a unique V-gene family were excluded. As a way to deal with suspected cross-contamination and a sequencing artifact, a later analysis dropped over 550 nucleotide sequences that were highly shared and had low generation probability. In a later analysis, a clonal expansion index for each public chain was calculated from normalized within-repertoire ranks of inferred template counts. A later analysis computed generation probabilities with a VDJ recombination model fitted to out-of-frame rearrangements, and checked the results against IGoR. In a later analysis, hypergeometric tests were used to score TCR-TCR, TCR-HLA and TCR-CMV co-occurrence, with a repertoire-size bias correction applied to TCR pairs. To estimate false discovery rates, a later analysis permuted the HLA or CMV assignments 20 times. In a later analysis, co-occurring TCRs were grouped with DBSCAN, and TCRdist sequence similarity was added when clustering was performed within HLA-allele-positive subsets. Repertoires with fewer than 30,000 or more than 120,000 public chains, plus five repertoires with anomalous nucleotide sharing, were excluded from co-occurrence clustering. In its TCRdb copy, this immuneACCESS table keeps in-frame sequences only and misses some clones. Where compared with another copy, unresolved V genes explain less than half of these, and the others have no known cause. D and trimming come from the DNA, and the V and J calls and clone size come from that table. The sample yields some 160,000 clones; roughly four fifths were counted once. The ten largest make up approximately 3.1% of the sample.

The source of this sequence is a middle-aged woman in good health and CMV-seronegative. Sequenced material: PBMCs.

The CDR3 region: CASRQNGAPGNTIYF. The DNA reads TGTGCCAGCCGCCAGAATGGAGCGCCTGGAAACACCATATATTTT. The rearranged segments are TRBV2 and TRBJ1-3; the D gene lacks a confident call. The germline V gene supplies CDR1 SNHLY and CDR2 FYNNEI. Trimming costs V 8 bases and J 2 bases, and their ends lie 16 bases apart. The CDR3, from cysteine to phenylalanine, totals 15 residues. The retained sequence is limited to the CDR3, 45 bases, with the frame set at the first base.